These 30 T cell receptor beta chains were sequenced from one sample in a study of blood T cell repertoires in COVID-19. Assay: immunoSEQ multiplex PCR; the TCRdb copy retains only in-frame clones and omits some. The sample consists of about 290,000 clones, about 90% of them appearing once. The sample was peripheral blood. These receptors all stem from a woman in her 30s with COVID-19, enrolled during active disease.

This chain joins TRBV7-8 and TRBJ2-2; 8 positions agree with TRBD2. The CDR3 is made up of 16 amino acids. After removal of 2 bases from V and 0 bases from J, the junction contained 2 bases not matched to a gene. From germline, CDR1 is SGHVS and CDR2 FQNEAQ. CDR3 amino acids: CASSLPAGANTGELFF. The CDR3 bases are TGTGCCAGCAGCTTACCAGCGGGGGCGAACACCGGGGAGCTGTTTTTT.

This chain connects TRBV11-1 to TRBJ1-6; possibly TRBD1 for D (6 bases). Trimming pared 4 bases from V and 14 bases from J, leaving 12 bases between. The germline V gene encodes CDR1 SGHAT and CDR2 FQDESV (reference sequence). CDR3 size: 12 residues. The CDR3 DNA reads as TGTGCCAGCAGCTGGACACAGGGTTCCCTCCACTTT. It encodes CASSWTQGSLHF.

The chain recombines TRBV4-1 with TRBJ1-1; D ambiguous. CDR1 MGHRA and CDR2 YSYEKL come from the germline V gene. Trimming removed 4 bases from V and 10 bases from J, with 19 bases in between. This CDR3 spans 14 amino acids. CDR3 loop: CASSPPSRLLGAFF. As DNA, the CDR3 is TGCGCCAGCAGCCCCCCGTCCAGGTTACTGGGAGCTTTCTTT.

The V gene is TRBV25-1, the J gene TRBJ2-5; weak D call: TRBD2 (5 bases). This CDR3 is 13 amino acids long. Trimming shortened V by 4 bases and J by 2 bases, and 8 bases separated the two germline ends. Germline values: CDR1 MGHDK, CDR2 SYGVNS. CDR3 in amino acids: CASSVGGQETQYF. For the CDR3, the DNA is TGTGCCAGCAGTGTAGGCGGGCAAGAGACCCAGTACTTC.

The chain uses TRBV28 and TRBJ1-1, with TRBD1 matching over 8 bases. CDR3 length: 13 amino acids. CDR1 MDHEN and CDR2 SYDVKM come from the germline V gene. V lost 4 bases, J lost 6 bases, and 4 bases stayed unmatched. The CDR3 protein is CASSSRGRSEAFF. CDR3 nucleotides: TGTGCCAGCAGTTCCAGGGGGCGCTCTGAAGCTTTCTTT.

This chain connects TRBV18 to TRBJ2-1; 10 bases are shared with TRBD2. V shed 3 bases and J 4 bases; nucleotides not matched to a gene: 6. This CDR3 region has 16 residues. The V gene's germline CDR1 is KGHSH and CDR2 LQKENI. The CDR3 DNA follows: TGTGCCAGCTCACCTATAGCGGGGGGCACATACAATGAGCAGTTCTTC. Translation gives CASSPIAGGTYNEQFF.

The CDR3 loop reads CASSLYNQGRETQYF. The CDR3 DNA follows: TGCGCCAGCAGCTTATACAACCAGGGTCGAGAGACCCAGTACTTC. The gene calls are TRBV5-1 and TRBJ2-5, with D perhaps TRBD1 (5 bases). The CDR3 loop spans 15 amino acids. V gave up 2 bases and J gave up 4 bases, with 15 bases separating them. CDR1 and CDR2 (germline): SGHRS, YFSETQ.

The rearrangement uses TRBV2 and TRBJ1-4, with 8 bases aligning to TRBD1. Germline-derived CDR1 and CDR2 are SNHLY and FYNNEI. After removal of 7 bases from V and 0 bases from J, the junction contained 7 bases not matched to a gene. The CDR3 extends over 16 amino acids. CDR3 residues: CASNTRQGSTNEKLFF. CDR3 sequence (DNA): TGTGCCAGCAATACTCGACAGGGGTCAACTAATGAAAAACTGTTTTTT.

The V call is TRBV21-1, the J call TRBJ2-3; the D call TRBD1 from the table was never checked on the DNA. TRBV21-1 is recorded as a pseudogene. This CDR3 is built from 15 residues. CDR3 amino acids: CASSSRDRGADTQYF. The CDR3, as DNA: TGTGCCAGCAGCAGCCGGGACAGGGGTGCCGATACGCAGTATTTT.

The chain links TRBV7-2 to TRBJ2-3; unclear D gene. The germline CDR1 and CDR2 sequences are SGHTA and FQGNSA. V was shortened by 4 bases and J by 0 bases, with 14 bases between the two germline ends. The CDR3 sequence is 16 residues long. The CDR3 here is CASSSSSVGSTDTQYF. The CDR3 DNA reads as TGTGCCAGCAGCTCCTCTTCGGTGGGCAGCACAGATACGCAGTATTTT.

This clone was seen a few times. The chain has TRBV5-1 and TRBJ2-7; possibly TRBD2 for D (5 bases). Trimming left V 0 bases short and J 0 bases short, with 7 bases between. In germline, CDR1 is SGHRS, CDR2 YFSETQ. There are 14 residues in the CDR3. CDR3 loop: CASSLGSVSYEQYF. DNA for the CDR3: TGCGCCAGCAGCTTGGGTAGCGTCTCCTACGAGCAGTACTTC.

The chain carries TRBV12-2 and TRBJ1-1; no check of the table's D call, TRBD1, against the DNA was made. TRBV12-2 is annotated as a pseudogene. The CDR3 length is 16 residues. The chain's CDR3 is CASRLLQGGQNTEAFF. The DNA for the CDR3 is TGTGCAAGTCGCTTACTACAGGGTGGGCAGAACACTGAAGCTTTCTTT.

The chain combines TRBV27 with TRBJ2-7, with a tentative D call TRBD1 (5 bases). The germline V gene has CDR1 MNHEY and CDR2 SMNVEV (reference sequence). This CDR3 region has 17 residues. V lost 2 bases, J lost 2 bases, and 19 bases lay in between. CDR3 DNA: TGTGCCAGCAGTTTAAACAGGCCCTACGACCCTACCTACGAGCAGTACTTC. Its translation is CASSLNRPYDPTYEQYF.

This chain joins TRBV7-6 and TRBJ1-4; D is unclear. The germline V gene encodes CDR1 SGHVS and CDR2 FNYEAQ. The germline V and J ends were trimmed by 3 bases and 7 bases, with 6 bases remaining between them. This CDR3 is built from 12 residues. The CDR3 reads CASSFSGEKLFF. The DNA of the CDR3 is TGTGCCAGCAGCTTTAGCGGTGAAAAACTGTTTTTT.

J is TRBJ1-5 and V is TRBV18; perhaps TRBD1 as D (6 bases). Trimming took 5 bases from V and 4 from J, leaving 9 bases between them. CDR3 length: 13 residues. Germline-derived CDR1 and CDR2 are KGHSH and LQKENI. The CDR3 protein is CASSGDMNQPQHF. CDR3 nucleotides: TGTGCCAGCTCAGGGGACATGAATCAGCCCCAGCATTTT.

In its sample, this clone was seen once. This sequence joins TRBV5-1 and TRBJ2-7; TRBD1 agrees at 8 bases. This CDR3 spans 14 amino acids. The J segment lost 2 bases and the V segment lost 4 bases, leaving 5 bases of the junction unmatched. Germline loops: CDR1 SGHRS, CDR2 YFSETQ. CDR3 amino acids: CASSPRQGTYEQYF. The CDR3 DNA sequence: TGCGCCAGCAGCCCTCGACAGGGGACCTACGAGCAGTACTTC.

CDR3 bases: TGTGCCACCAGTGATCCGACAGGGGGCAATGAGCAGTTCTTC. Encoded protein: CATSDPTGGNEQFF. This chain uses TRBV24-1 with TRBJ2-1; 9 bases are shared with TRBD1. Germline V lookup: CDR1 KGHDR, CDR2 SFDVKD. V gave up 3 bases and J gave up 6 bases; unmatched junction bases: 2. CDR3 size: 14 residues.

Only one count was recorded for this clone. The J gene is TRBJ1-1, the V gene TRBV6-5; possibly TRBD1 for D (6 bases). Germline CDR1 is MNHEY and CDR2 is SVGAGI. CDR3 length equals 14 residues. V dropped 4 bases and J dropped 1 base, with 10 bases sitting between them. The CDR3 loop is CASSSQGRNTEAFF. In DNA, the CDR3 is TGTGCCAGCAGTTCACAGGGTCGGAACACTGAAGCTTTCTTT.

J is TRBJ1-1 and V is TRBV29-1; D perhaps matches TRBD1 (5 bases). The CDR3 loop spans 10 amino acids. CDR1 and CDR2 from the germline V gene are SQVTM and ANQGSEA. The germline V and J ends were trimmed by 5 bases and 8 bases, with 9 bases remaining between them. The CDR3 reads CSVFQGEAFF. The CDR3 DNA is TGCAGCGTTTTTCAGGGAGAAGCTTTCTTT.

The gene calls are TRBV27 and TRBJ2-4; 9 bases map to TRBD2. The germline gives CDR1 MNHEY, CDR2 SMNVEV (reference sequence). The CDR3 contains 17 residues. J was trimmed by 10 bases and V by 1 base; bases with no gene match: 14. CDR3 sequence (DNA): TGTGCCAGCAGTTTATTACTAGCGGGCGGGATGTTGGGAATTCAGTACTTC. Translated: CASSLLLAGGMLGIQYF.

This sequence joins TRBV24-1 and TRBJ2-5, with a weak D call TRBD2 (6 bases). V was trimmed by 1 base and J by 5 bases, leaving 19 bases between them. Germline loops: CDR1 KGHDR, CDR2 SFDVKD. This CDR3 comprises 17 residues. The CDR3 DNA reads TGTGCCACCAGTGATTTTGAAATTAGCGGTTCAGTGGAGACCCAGTACTTC. Protein product: CATSDFEISGSVETQYF.

The V call is TRBV11-3, the J call TRBJ1-1, with D maybe TRBD1 (6 bases). This CDR3 is built from 13 residues. Germline CDR1 reads SGHNT; CDR2 reads YENEEA. The ends were cut back, 5 bases at V and 5 bases at J, with 12 bases in the middle. The CDR3 coding sequence is TGTGCCAGCAGCAAGAACAGGGAGACTGAAGCTTTCTTT. Protein product: CASSKNRETEAFF.

The chain employs TRBV27 and TRBJ1-2; TRBD1 matches 8 bases. CDR1 is MNHEY and CDR2 is SMNVEV in the germline V gene (reference sequence). This CDR3 has 18 residues. V lost 5 bases, J lost 8 bases, and 22 bases stayed unmatched. The CDR3 region has the DNA TGTGCCAGCAGTCCGCTGACAGGGGCCAGAGATTACGGAAACGGCTACACCTTC. Protein: CASSPLTGARDYGNGYTF.

This clone appeared once. In DNA, the CDR3 is TGTGCCAGCAGTCAGGGCCCGACAGAGTGCTACACCTTC. It encodes CASSQGPTECYTF. This rearrangement joins TRBV6-5 to TRBJ1-2; D is possibly TRBD1 (5 bases). V lost 5 bases to trimming and J lost 9 bases, with 16 bases between them. The CDR3 loop spans 13 amino acids. Germline lookup yields CDR1 MNHEY and CDR2 SVGAGI.

The CDR3 protein is CASSTGSLATFF. Here the CDR3 DNA reads TGTGCCAGCAGCACGGGTAGCCTCGCAACGTTCTTC. This chain connects TRBV5-4 to TRBJ2-1; D uncertain. Germline assignment: CDR1 SGHNT and CDR2 YYREEE (reference sequence). The CDR3 length is 12 residues. The germline V and J ends were trimmed by 4 bases and 15 bases, with 17 bases remaining between them.

The chain has TRBV27 and TRBJ2-1; D possibly corresponds to TRBD1 (6 bases). In germline, CDR1 is MNHEY, CDR2 SMNVEV (reference sequence). The CDR3 has 12 residues. The V and J ends lost 4 bases and 8 bases respectively, with 9 bases between them. The CDR3 protein is CASSSQGHEQFF. In nucleotides, the CDR3 is TGTGCCAGCAGTTCACAGGGCCATGAGCAGTTCTTC.

The genes are TRBV2 and TRBJ2-3; the D gene is possibly TRBD2 (5 bases). From germline, CDR1 is SNHLY and CDR2 FYNNEI. This CDR3 comprises 15 residues. V lost 8 bases and J 0 bases, leaving 15 bases between the germline ends. This chain's CDR3 is CASVPRRKSTDTQYF. The CDR3 DNA reads TGTGCCAGCGTGCCCCGGAGGAAAAGCACAGATACGCAGTATTTT.

In its sample, this clone was seen a few times. V is TRBV28 and J is TRBJ2-7; TRBD1 aligns across 12 bases. After removal of 7 bases from V and 6 bases from J, the junction contained 10 bases not matched to a gene. This CDR3 region has 15 residues. Germline V gene lookup returns CDR1 MDHEN and CDR2 SYDVKM. The CDR3 nucleotides are TGTGCCAGCAACACAATCGGGACAGGGGGCGGCGAGCAGTACTTC. Its translation: CASNTIGTGGGEQYF.

The CDR3 loop is CASSFDTGFGTGELFF. DNA for the CDR3: TGTGCCAGCAGCTTTGACACAGGGTTCGGCACCGGGGAGCTGTTTTTT. This sequence joins TRBV7-6 and TRBJ2-2, with D perhaps TRBD1 (6 bases). V lost 3 bases to trimming and J lost 4 bases, with 15 bases between them. Germline-derived CDR1 and CDR2 are SGHVS and FNYEAQ. The CDR3 contains 16 residues.

V usage is TRBV6-5 and J usage is TRBJ1-5; maybe TRBD1 (6 bases). Germline V gene lookup returns CDR1 MNHEY and CDR2 SVGAGI. Trimming shortened V by 7 bases and J by 2 bases, and 15 bases separated the two germline ends. The length of the CDR3 is 15 residues. CDR3 loop: CASKAGGARNQPQHF. Here the CDR3 DNA reads TGTGCCAGCAAGGCGGGGGGCGCCCGCAATCAGCCCCAGCATTTT.